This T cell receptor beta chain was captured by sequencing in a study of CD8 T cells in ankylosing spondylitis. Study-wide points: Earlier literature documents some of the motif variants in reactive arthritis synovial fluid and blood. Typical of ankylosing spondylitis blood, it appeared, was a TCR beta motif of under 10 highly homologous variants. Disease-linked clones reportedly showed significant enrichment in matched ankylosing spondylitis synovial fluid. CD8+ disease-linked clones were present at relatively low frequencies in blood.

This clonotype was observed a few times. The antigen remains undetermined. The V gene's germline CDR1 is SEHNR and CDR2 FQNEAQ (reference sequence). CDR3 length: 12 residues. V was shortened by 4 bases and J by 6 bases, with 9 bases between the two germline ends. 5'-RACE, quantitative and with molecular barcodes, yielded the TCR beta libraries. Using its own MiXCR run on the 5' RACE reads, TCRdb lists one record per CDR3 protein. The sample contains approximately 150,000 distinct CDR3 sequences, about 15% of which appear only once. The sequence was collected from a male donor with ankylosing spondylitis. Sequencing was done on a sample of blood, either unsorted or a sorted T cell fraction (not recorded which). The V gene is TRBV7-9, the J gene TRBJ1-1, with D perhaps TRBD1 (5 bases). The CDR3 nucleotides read TGTGCCAGCAGCTGGGGAGGGGCTGAAGCTTTCTTT. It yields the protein CASSWGGAEAFF.